This T cell receptor (beta chain) was documented in a study of response to subunit inactivated influenza vaccine. Remarks on this clonotype: Its antigen is unknown.

Via MiXCR, TCRdb re-called the RT-PCR reads, giving one row per CDR3 protein. The data show 750,000 to 850,000 distinct CDR3 sequences, with about 18% seen just once and roughly 11% held by the top ten. Findings and caveats of the study: Researchers suggested that each seasonal influenza vaccination recruits few new T cells.

Here the sequenced sample was PBMCs from blood, taken approximately 5 days after vaccination. The clonotype was recovered from a man aged 50-59 years who received an inactivated influenza vaccine.

The CDR3 DNA sequence: TGCAGTGCTAGGGTCGGGAGAACCGGGGAGCTGTTTTTT. Translating it yields CSARVGRTGELFF. V usage is TRBV20-1 and J usage is TRBJ2-2; D might be TRBD2 (6 bases). The germline V gene has CDR1 DFQATT and CDR2 SNEGSKA (reference sequence). V lost 3 bases to trimming and J lost 5 bases, with 10 bases between them. This CDR3 has 13 residues.